This T cell receptor beta chain was identified during a study of brain T cells in children with intractable seizures. The study's findings and limits: Patients' HCMV serostatus was unknown; virus specificity rests on CDR3 similarity alone. Clones missing pre-surgery may reflect undersampling of that blood sample.

Time point of the sample: blood from clinic visit 5 months post-surgery; TSC patient then seizure free. Surgery cases with the highest brain T cell transcript signatures were chosen for sequencing. At least one anti-epileptic drug was given before surgery. The CDR3 is made up of 13 amino acids. The germline V and J ends were trimmed by 2 bases and 3 bases, with 7 bases remaining between them. About this clone: Its antigen is not known.

Data came from immunoSEQ multiplex PCR; TCRdb stores just in-frame clones and leaves some out. The sample has under 400,000 clones, about 94% seen once. The TCR comes from a boy in the first two years of life with tuberous sclerosis and intractable seizures. V and J are TRBV12-3 or TRBV12-4 and TRBJ1-2; no clear D. The specimen was peripheral blood, collected more than 4 months after surgery. The CDR3 loop is CASSLSRDYGYTF. In DNA, the CDR3 is TGTGCCAGCAGTTTAAGCAGAGACTATGGCTACACCTTC.